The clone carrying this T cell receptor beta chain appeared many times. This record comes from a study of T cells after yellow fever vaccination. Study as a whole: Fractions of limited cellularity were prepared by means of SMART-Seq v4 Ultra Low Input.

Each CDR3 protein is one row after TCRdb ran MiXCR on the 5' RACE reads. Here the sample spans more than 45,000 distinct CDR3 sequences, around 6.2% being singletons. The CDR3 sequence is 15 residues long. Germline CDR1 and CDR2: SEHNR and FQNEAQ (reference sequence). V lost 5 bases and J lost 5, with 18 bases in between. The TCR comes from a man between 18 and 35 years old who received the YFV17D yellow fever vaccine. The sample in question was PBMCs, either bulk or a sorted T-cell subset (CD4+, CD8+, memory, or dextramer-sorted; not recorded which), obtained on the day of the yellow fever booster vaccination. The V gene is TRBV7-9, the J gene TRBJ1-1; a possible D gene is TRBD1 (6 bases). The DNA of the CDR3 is TGTGCCAGCAGCCCGCATACAGGGTTTGGGACTGAAGCTTTCTTT. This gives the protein CASSPHTGFGTEAFF.